A single sample gave rise to the 27 T cell receptor beta chains below, sequenced in a study of OX40 agonist ivuxolimab in advanced cancers. Assay: immunoSEQ multiplex PCR; the TCRdb copy retains only in-frame clones and omits some. Among about 60,000 clones listed, around 92% were seen once. Sequencing used CD4+ or CD8+ T cells sorted from blood, obtained in a trial of the OX40 agonist ivuxolimab. These receptors were collected from an adult with an advanced solid tumor such as melanoma, head and neck, liver or kidney cancer.

V gene TRBV11-2 combines with J gene TRBJ2-7; D possibly corresponds to TRBD2 (6 bases). Germline CDR1 is SGHAT and CDR2 is FQNNGV. This CDR3 region has 17 residues. Trimming left V 3 bases short and J 2 bases short, with 20 bases between. This CDR3 reads CASSFETFGTAPYEQYF. The CDR3 nucleotides read TGTGCCAGCAGCTTCGAAACTTTCGGGACTGCACCCTACGAGCAGTACTTC.

CDR3 protein: CAARGLAGKSSYNEQFF. The CDR3 DNA sequence: TGTGCCGCCAGAGGTCTAGCGGGAAAAAGCTCCTACAATGAGCAGTTCTTC. The chain uses TRBV10-3 and TRBJ2-1; 9 positions match TRBD2. The CDR3 loop spans 17 amino acids. Germline CDR1 and CDR2: ENHRY and SYGVKD. The V and J ends lost 11 bases and 0 bases, in that order; junction bases with no gene match: 14.

For the CDR3, the DNA is TGTGCCAGCAGTAAAATGGACAGCCAGTTGGGCTACACCTTC. It encodes CASSKMDSQLGYTF. The genes are TRBV27 and TRBJ1-2, with D perhaps TRBD1 (6 bases). This CDR3 region has 14 residues. Germline-derived CDR1 and CDR2 are MNHEY and SMNVEV (reference sequence). The V end lost 5 bases, the J end lost 8 bases, and 18 bases lay between the germline ends.

The chain recombines TRBV6-1 with TRBJ2-7, with TRBD1 matching over 9 bases. V trimming: 6 bases; J trimming: 1 base; junction bases outside the gene matches: 1. The germline V gene encodes CDR1 MNHNS and CDR2 SASEGT. CDR3 length: 13 residues. The CDR3 nucleotides are TGTGCCAGCAGGGGACAGGGTTCCTACGAGCAGTACTTC. Translated, it gives CASRGQGSYEQYF.

On this clone itself: The same CDR3 arises from other DNA sequences in this sample as well. V usage is TRBV6-6 and J usage is TRBJ1-1; D gene ambiguous. The CDR3 spans 11 residues. From germline, CDR1 is MNHNY and CDR2 SVGAGI (reference sequence). The V and J ends lost 0 bases and 4 bases respectively, with 0 bases between them. CDR3 sequence: CASSYSTEAFF. CDR3 sequence (DNA): TGTGCCAGCAGTTACTCCACTGAAGCTTTCTTT.

This rearrangement joins TRBV4-3 to TRBJ2-1, with 11 bases identical to TRBD2. V lost 2 bases and J lost 8; bases outside the gene matches: 8. The germline V gene has CDR1 LGHNA and CDR2 YSLEER. The CDR3 runs to 16 residues. The CDR3 protein is CASSQNVLAGGHEQFF. The CDR3 DNA reads TGCGCCAGCAGCCAAAACGTCCTAGCGGGAGGCCATGAGCAGTTCTTC.

Sample share makes this clone medium-sized. The CDR3 nucleotides read TGCGCCAGCAGCCGTACTAGCACAGATACGCAGTATTTT. Translation gives CASSRTSTDTQYF. The chain joins TRBV4-1 to TRBJ2-3; D is unresolved. Per germline, CDR1 MGHRA and CDR2 YSYEKL. Trimming took off 4 bases at V and 0 bases at J, with 5 bases between the two ends. This CDR3 region has 13 residues.

The rearrangement links TRBV28 to TRBJ2-7, with a possible D match to TRBD1 (6 bases). Trimming removed 3 bases from V and 2 bases from J, with 14 bases in between. Looked up from germline, CDR1 is MDHEN and CDR2 is SYDVKM. The CDR3 runs to 15 residues. This CDR3 is CASSLGAVAPYEQYF. CDR3 coding DNA: TGTGCCAGCAGTTTGGGGGCAGTCGCCCCCTACGAGCAGTACTTC.

The chain couples TRBV28 to TRBJ2-1; D perhaps matches TRBD1 (6 bases). V was cut by 4 bases and J by 0 bases, with 10 bases left in between. CDR1 MDHEN and CDR2 SYDVKM come from the germline V gene. This CDR3 spans 15 amino acids. DNA for the CDR3: TGTGCCAGCAGTTCCGGACAGTTCTCCTACAATGAGCAGTTCTTC. Translating it yields CASSSGQFSYNEQFF.

V is TRBV11-3 and J is TRBJ2-3, with 8 bases that match TRBD2. The CDR3 is 19 amino acids. The germline gives CDR1 SGHNT, CDR2 YENEEA. With V trimmed by 5 bases and J by 1 base, 17 bases remained unmatched. The CDR3 bases are TGTGCCAGCAGCCCTGGGAAAAGACGGGAGGGCGAGGGCACAGATACGCAGTATTTT. Translated, it gives CASSPGKRREGEGTDTQYF.

This rearrangement joins TRBV9 to TRBJ2-1, with 8 bases matching TRBD2. The CDR3 is 17 amino acids. CDR1 and CDR2 (germline): SGDLS, YYNGEE. V gave up 3 bases and J gave up 5 bases; unmatched junction bases: 13. The CDR3: CASSAGGGPVLNNEQFF. As DNA, the CDR3 is TGTGCCAGCAGCGCCGGCGGGGGGCCCGTTTTAAACAATGAGCAGTTCTTC.

The chain is built from TRBV10-3 and TRBJ2-7; 8 nucleotides line up with TRBD2. V trimming: 0 bases; J trimming: 6 bases; junction bases outside the gene matches: 7. This CDR3 comprises 15 residues. Germline-derived CDR1 and CDR2 are ENHRY and SYGVKD. CDR3 bases: TGTGCCATCAGTGAGTCAGGTAGCGGGGCTGTCGAGCAGTACTTC. Its translation: CAISESGSGAVEQYF.

In this sample, this clone turned up once. V and J are TRBV6-5 and TRBJ2-7, with D perhaps matching TRBD1 (6 bases). Germline loops: CDR1 MNHEY, CDR2 SVGAGI. V lost 5 bases, J lost 6 bases, and 14 bases lay in between. The CDR3 runs to 13 residues. CDR3 protein: CASSPPGQSEQYF. CDR3 bases: TGTGCCAGCAGTCCCCCGGGACAATCCGAGCAGTACTTC.

This rearrangement joins TRBV21-1 to TRBJ2-7. TRBV21-1 is recorded as a pseudogene. The CDR3 extends over 13 amino acids. This CDR3 is CASSTPCIYEQYF. The CDR3 bases are TGTGCCAGCAGCACTCCATGTATCTACGAGCAGTACTTC.

This chain connects TRBV9 to TRBJ2-3, with 12 bases fitting TRBD2. CDR3 length: 17 amino acids. With V trimmed by 4 bases and J by 7 bases, 13 bases remained unmatched. Germline lookup yields CDR1 SGDLS and CDR2 YYNGEE. CDR3 loop: CASSSPRLAGAVHTQYF. The CDR3 nucleotides read TGTGCCAGCAGCTCTCCAAGACTAGCGGGAGCGGTTCATACGCAGTATTTT. The full variable domain, completed using reference TRBV9 and TRBJ2-3, is DSGVTQTPKHLITATGQRVTLRCSPRSGDLSVYWYQQSLDQGLQFLIQYYNGEERAKGNILERFSAQQFPDLHSELNLSSLELGDSALYFCASSSPRLAGAVHTQYFGPGTRLTVL.

This chain links TRBV5-1 with TRBJ2-7, with D perhaps given as TRBD1 or TRBD2 (5 bases each). The V and J ends lost 4 bases and 0 bases respectively, with 17 bases between them. CDR3 length: 16 amino acids. The germline CDR1 and CDR2 sequences are SGHRS and YFSETQ. The CDR3 bases are TGCGCCAGCAGCGCGGGCTTTGGGGGTTACTCCTACGAGCAGTACTTC. It translates to CASSAGFGGYSYEQYF.

The V call is TRBV2, the J call TRBJ1-2; D uncertain. The CDR3 has 14 residues. In germline, CDR1 is SNHLY, CDR2 FYNNEI. Trimming shortened V by 5 bases and J by 5 bases, and 15 bases separated the two germline ends. The CDR3 here is CASSWGMGIYGYTF. The CDR3 bases are TGTGCCAGCAGTTGGGGAATGGGAATATATGGCTACACCTTC.

V usage is TRBV9 and J usage is TRBJ2-5, with a possible D match to TRBD1 (6 bases). This CDR3 spans 14 amino acids. V shed 2 bases and J shed 4 bases, with 12 bases lying between them. Germline CDR1 and CDR2: SGDLS and YYNGEE. The CDR3 DNA follows: TGTGCCAGCAGCGTCTCAGGGGCGTTAGAGACCCAGTACTTC. Amino acids: CASSVSGALETQYF.

This chain joins TRBV19 and TRBJ2-1; TRBD2 agrees at 8 bases. Germline V CDR1 and CDR2: LNHDA, SQIVND (reference sequence). The junction had 7 bases not matched to a gene; V was cut back by 5 bases and J by 4 bases. CDR3 length: 15 residues. The CDR3 nucleotides are TGTGCCAGTAGTCCGGGAGGGGGTGCTTACAATGAGCAGTTCTTC. Translating it yields CASSPGGGAYNEQFF.

The rearrangement uses TRBV15 and TRBJ2-1; possibly TRBD1 for D (6 bases). V was shortened by 3 bases and J by 1 base, with 10 bases between the two germline ends. The CDR3 is 15 residues long. Germline CDR1 reads LNHNV; CDR2 reads YYDKDF (reference sequence). The CDR3 protein is CATSSQGRSYNEQFF. As DNA, the CDR3 is TGTGCCACCAGCAGCCAGGGGAGATCCTACAATGAGCAGTTCTTC.

The rearrangement links TRBV7-8 to TRBJ2-7, with D tentatively TRBD1 or TRBD2 (5 bases each). Trimming shortened V by 1 base and J by 0 bases, and 13 bases separated the two germline ends. The germline V gene encodes CDR1 SGHVS and CDR2 FQNEAQ. There are 16 residues in the CDR3. The CDR3 reads CASSLVTGTLSYEQYF. The DNA for the CDR3 is TGTGCCAGCAGCTTAGTTACGGGGACCCTCTCCTACGAGCAGTACTTC. Using reference TRBV7-8 and TRBJ2-7 for the parts outside the CDR3, the full variable domain is GAGVSQSPRYKVAKRGQDVALRCDPISGHVSLFWYQQALGQGPEFLTYFQNEAQLDKSGLPSDRFFAERPEGSVSTLKIQRTQQEDSAVYLCASSLVTGTLSYEQYFGPGTRLTVT.

This clone showed up just once. The chain employs TRBV9 and TRBJ2-5; D is unclear. CDR1 and CDR2 (germline): SGDLS, YYNGEE. V lost 4 bases and J 0 bases, leaving 7 bases between the germline ends. The CDR3 totals 13 residues. The CDR3 spells CASSPDHQETQYF. Here the CDR3 DNA reads TGTGCCAGCAGCCCCGACCACCAAGAGACCCAGTACTTC.

J is TRBJ2-7 and V is TRBV29-1; TRBD1 matches at 7 bases. Germline CDR1 reads SQVTM; CDR2 reads ANQGSEA. The CDR3 covers 12 residues. The ends lost 7 bases at V and 3 bases at J; junction bases unmatched: 6. CDR3 region: CSAARDSYEQYF. The CDR3 DNA follows: TGCAGCGCTGCCCGGGACAGCTACGAGCAGTACTTC.

The V and J genes are TRBV4-3 and TRBJ2-2, with D possibly matching TRBD1 (5 bases). Per germline, CDR1 LGHNA and CDR2 YSLEER. This CDR3 region has 13 residues. The ends were cut back, 4 bases at V and 9 bases at J, with 12 bases in the middle. CDR3 protein: CASSRGPRRELFF. The CDR3 DNA follows: TGCGCCAGCAGCCGGGGCCCTCGGCGGGAGCTGTTTTTT.

The chain links TRBV19 to TRBJ2-7, with a possible D match to TRBD2 (5 bases). V was clipped by 6 bases and J by 5 bases, with 11 bases between them. CDR3 length equals 12 residues. Germline V gives CDR1 LNHDA, CDR2 SQIVND (reference sequence). The chain's CDR3 is CASSLAGDEQYF. DNA of the CDR3: TGTGCCAGTAGCTTGGCGGGTGACGAGCAGTACTTC.

The CDR3 nucleotides read TGTGCCAGCAGCTTAGAGGGGACTCTATCCAGCTCCTACAATGAGCAGTTCTTC. Translated, it gives CASSLEGTLSSSYNEQFF. The chain combines TRBV11-2 with TRBJ2-1; a weak D match, TRBD2 (6 bases). The CDR3 contains 18 residues. The germline gives CDR1 SGHAT, CDR2 FQNNGV. V was clipped by 0 bases and J by 0 bases, with 15 bases between them.

The chain combines TRBV27 with TRBJ2-2; D is possibly TRBD2 (5 bases). The CDR3 length is 15 residues. The V and J ends lost 5 bases and 5 bases respectively, with 15 bases between them. Germline CDR1 is MNHEY and CDR2 is SMNVEV (reference sequence). CDR3 amino acids: CASSSRWERTGELFF. In nucleotides, the CDR3 is TGTGCCAGCAGTAGTAGGTGGGAGCGGACCGGGGAGCTGTTTTTT.